A single sample gave rise to the 6 T cell receptor beta chains below, sequenced in a study of cytomegalovirus exposure and HLA in healthy donors (dated by TCRdb to 2015 to 2018). The method behind the library was the immunoSEQ multiplex PCR assay. A mixture of 60 forward primers for TCR Vbeta segments and 13 reverse primers for TCR Jbeta segments was used in the multiplex PCR. TCRdb re-hosts the immuneACCESS table, in-frame sequences only. Its copies lack some clones; in the studies checked, an unresolved V gene accounts for under half of them, and the cause for the rest is not known. Within this sample are over 150,000 clones, with around 79% of them counted one time only. Clones ranked in the top ten supply 6% to 8.5% of the sample. Material for sequencing was PBMCs. These receptors were taken from a man aged 25-45 years in good health and CMV-seropositive.

This chain uses TRBV11-3 with TRBJ1-1; D is uncertain. V lost 1 base to trimming and J lost 2 bases, with 5 bases between them. Germline lookup yields CDR1 SGHNT and CDR2 YENEEA. The CDR3 consists of 13 residues. The CDR3 here is CASSLARNTEAFF. In DNA, the CDR3 is TGTGCCAGCAGCTTAGCTCGTAACACTGAAGCTTTCTTT.

Notes on this clone: One junction end does not reproduce the germline sequence, and a read error may be involved. The V gene is TRBV6-5, the J gene TRBJ1-1, with a weak D call TRBD1 (6 bases). The CDR3 spans 15 residues. CDR1 and CDR2 (germline): MNHEY, SVGAGI. For the CDR3, the DNA is TGTGCCGGCAGTTCCAGGGGTTTCGGGAACACTGAAGCTTTCTTT. Amino acids: CAGSSRGFGNTEAFF.

The J gene is TRBJ2-5, the V gene TRBV5-1; TRBD1 aligns across 8 bases. CDR1 SGHRS and CDR2 YFSETQ come from the germline V gene. The CDR3 is 16 amino acids. Germline trimming cut 0 bases from V and 4 bases from J; bases unmatched to any gene: 8. CDR3 sequence reads: CASSLDPGTGSETQYF. CDR3 bases: TGCGCCAGCAGCTTGGACCCCGGGACAGGATCAGAGACCCAGTACTTC.

The chain combines TRBV6-5 with TRBJ1-2; the D is unclear. V lost 5 bases to trimming and J lost 8 bases, with 15 bases between them. CDR3 length: 13 amino acids. Germline values: CDR1 MNHEY, CDR2 SVGAGI. In DNA form, the CDR3 reads TGTGCCAGCAGTACCCGAAGAGCTACCGGCTACACCTTC. This gives the protein CASSTRRATGYTF.

This chain uses TRBV27 with TRBJ1-1; 11 nucleotides line up with TRBD1. Germline assignment: CDR1 MNHEY and CDR2 SMNVEV (reference sequence). The CDR3 extends over 16 amino acids. The V gene end was trimmed by 6 bases and the J gene end by 1 base; junction bases not matched to a gene: 7. The CDR3 is CASSQDRGHPNTEAFF. CDR3 sequence (DNA): TGTGCCAGCAGCCAGGACAGGGGGCATCCGAACACTGAAGCTTTCTTT.

The rearrangement joins TRBV7-2 to TRBJ2-6, with D tentatively TRBD1 (5 bases). In germline, CDR1 is SGHTA, CDR2 FQGNSA. This CDR3 has 16 amino acids. V lost 1 base and J 1 base, leaving 8 bases between the germline ends. CDR3 coding DNA: TGTGCCAGCAGCTTAGATCAGGGTTCTGGGGCCAACGTCCTGACTTTC. This sequence encodes CASSLDQGSGANVLTF.